These T cell receptor beta chains were read from a single sample in a study of blood T cell repertoires in COVID-19. Libraries were prepared by immunoSEQ multiplex PCR; TCRdb keeps only in-frame clonotypes and omits some of them. Of some 170,000 clones listed, more than 65% are singletons. Sequencing input: PBMCs or T cells enriched from blood (not recorded which). These receptors were obtained from a man aged 45-60 years who had recovered from COVID-19. CDR3s include the opening cysteine and the closing phenylalanine or tryptophan. D genes are given only for firm matches. Size tells how often a clone was seen (once, few, many) or the class of an expanded clone, and some rows leave it out.

V gene	J gene	clone size	D gene	CDR3 DNA	CDR3 protein
TRBV30	TRBJ1-4	NA	NA	TGTGCCTGGAGTGTGGCGGGGGCGAAGGAAAAACTGTTTTTT	CAWSVAGAKEKLFF
TRBV30	TRBJ2-7	NA	TRBD2	TGTGCCTGGAGTGCACCAACGTGGGGTTCCGGGACTAGCGGGGGGATCCCCTACGAGCAGTACTTC	CAWSAPTWGSGTSGGIPYEQYF
TRBV5-1	TRBJ1-6	NA	NA	TGCGCCAGCAGCTTAGAGGGGGAACGGAGTTCACCCCTCCACTTT	CASSLEGERSSPLHF
TRBV29-1	TRBJ1-2	NA	NA	TGCAGCGCCGGGGACACAGGAACTAACTATGGCTACACCTTC	CSAGDTGTNYGYTF
TRBV18	TRBJ1-3	NA	NA	TGTGCCAGCTCACCTGACAGAAACTCTGGAAACACCATATATTTT	CASSPDRNSGNTIYF
TRBV7-9	TRBJ1-4	NA	TRBD1	TGTGCCAGCAGCTTGTTGGGACAGACAACTAATGAAAAACTGTTTTTT	CASSLLGQTTNEKLFF
TRBV4-1	TRBJ1-2	once	NA	TGCGCCAGCAGCCAACCGATTAGAGCTAACTATGGCTACACCTTC	CASSQPIRANYGYTF
TRBV27	TRBJ1-2	once	TRBD1	TGTGCCAGCAGGCCCAGGGGGCTCTATGGCTACACCTTC	CASRPRGLYGYTF
TRBV7-9	TRBJ2-3	NA	TRBD2	TGTGCCAGCAGCTTAGTCCCCCTAGCGGGGGGCACAGATACGCAGTATTTT	CASSLVPLAGGTDTQYF
TRBV20-1	TRBJ1-5	NA	TRBD1	TGCAGTGCTAGTGTTTTTACAGGGGGCAATCAGCCCCAGCATTTT	CSASVFTGGNQPQHF
TRBV7-9	TRBJ1-1	NA	NA	TGTGCCAGCAACCAGATCTTAGTCGAAGGTGGGAGCACTGAAGCTTTCTTT	CASNQILVEGGSTEAFF
TRBV6-4	TRBJ1-1	NA	NA	TGTGCCAGCAGTGTACAGGGTTATGCCACTGAAGCTTTCTTT	CASSVQGYATEAFF
TRBV28	TRBJ1-1	NA	NA	TGTGCCAGCAGGACGACAGTCGAAGCTTTCTTT	CASRTTVEAFF
TRBV7-6	TRBJ1-1	NA	TRBD1	TGTGCCAGCAGCGAAACAGGGGTAGGGACTGAAGCTTTCTTT	CASSETGVGTEAFF
TRBV19	TRBJ1-6	NA	NA	TGTGCCAGTAGTACGGTGGCCTATAATTCACCCCTCCACTTT	CASSTVAYNSPLHF
TRBV3-1/TRBV3-2	TRBJ1-1	NA	NA	TGTGCCAGCAGCCTCGCGCTCAGGGGAGCCACTGAAGCTTTCTTT	CASSLALRGATEAFF
TRBV11-3	TRBJ1-1	NA	NA	TGTGCCAGCAGCTTAGGTAATGTAGACACTGAAGCTTTCTTT	CASSLGNVDTEAFF
TRBV11-3	TRBJ2-7	NA	TRBD1	TGTGCCAGCAGCTCAGGGGGAAGGAGCTCCTACGAGCAGTACTTC	CASSSGGRSSYEQYF
TRBV30	TRBJ1-4	NA	NA	TGTGCCTGGAGTCTGGGGGGTGGTGATGAAAAACTGTTTTTT	CAWSLGGGDEKLFF
TRBV5-1	TRBJ1-5	NA	NA	TGCGCCAGCAGCTTGTCCCCAGGCGTTAGCAATCAGCCCCAGCATTTT	CASSLSPGVSNQPQHF
TRBV28	TRBJ2-1	NA	TRBD1	TGTGCCAGCGGGACAGGGTCATACAATGAGCAGTTCTTC	CASGTGSYNEQFF
TRBV13	TRBJ2-1	NA	NA	TGTGCCAGCAGCTTAGACGGTGGGGGCCGATCTTACAATGAGCAGTTCTTC	CASSLDGGGRSYNEQFF
TRBV3-1/TRBV3-2	TRBJ2-7	NA	TRBD2	TGTGCCAGCAGCCAAGAGCGTGGGTCTAGCGGTTCCTACGAGCAGTACTTC	CASSQERGSSGSYEQYF
TRBV5-1	TRBJ1-3	NA	NA	TGCGCCAGCAGCCTCGGCTTGTACAGCACTCTCTCCTCTGGAAACACCATATATTTT	CASSLGLYSTLSSGNTIYF
TRBV29-1	TRBJ1-1	NA	TRBD1	TGCAGCGTCGGCCCGGGACAGGGGAACACTGAAGCTTTCTTT	CSVGPGQGNTEAFF
TRBV5-6	TRBJ1-5	NA	NA	TGTGTCAGCAGCTTGCTCAGGGGCGATCAGCCCCAGCATTTT	CVSSLLRGDQPQHF
TRBV10-3	TRBJ2-1	NA	TRBD1	TGTGCCATCAGTGGGAGGACAGGTTTTGGGGGAAATGAGCAGTTCTTC	CAISGRTGFGGNEQFF
TRBV10-1	TRBJ1-5	NA	NA	TGCGCCAGCAGTCCAAATAGCAATCAGCCCCAGCATTTT	CASSPNSNQPQHF
TRBV5-1	TRBJ1-5	NA	TRBD1	TGCGCCAGCAGCTGGGACAGGGCCTATAGCAATCAGCCCCAGCATTTT	CASSWDRAYSNQPQHF
TRBV7-2	TRBJ2-3	NA	TRBD2	TGTGCCAGCAGCTCAGTAGCGGGGGGGCCCACAGATACGCAGTATTTT	CASSSVAGGPTDTQYF
TRBV20-1	TRBJ2-2	NA	NA	TGCAGTGCTTCGTCCACCGGGGAGCTGTTTTTT	CSASSTGELFF
TRBV7-2	TRBJ2-1	NA	TRBD1	TGTGCCAGCAGCGAGACGGGACAGAGCTCCTACAATGAGCAGTTCTTC	CASSETGQSSYNEQFF
TRBV6-4	TRBJ2-3	NA	NA	TGTGCCAGCAAACAAGGGGCCTACACAGATACGCAGTATTTT	CASKQGAYTDTQYF
TRBV18	TRBJ1-6	NA	NA	TGTGCCAGCTCACCACTTTCAGGTTTCAGCTCCTATAATTCACCCCTCCACTTT	CASSPLSGFSSYNSPLHF
TRBV12-3/TRBV12-4	TRBJ1-2	NA	NA	TGTGCCAGCAGTCCGGGACAAGTGGGCTACACCTTC	CASSPGQVGYTF